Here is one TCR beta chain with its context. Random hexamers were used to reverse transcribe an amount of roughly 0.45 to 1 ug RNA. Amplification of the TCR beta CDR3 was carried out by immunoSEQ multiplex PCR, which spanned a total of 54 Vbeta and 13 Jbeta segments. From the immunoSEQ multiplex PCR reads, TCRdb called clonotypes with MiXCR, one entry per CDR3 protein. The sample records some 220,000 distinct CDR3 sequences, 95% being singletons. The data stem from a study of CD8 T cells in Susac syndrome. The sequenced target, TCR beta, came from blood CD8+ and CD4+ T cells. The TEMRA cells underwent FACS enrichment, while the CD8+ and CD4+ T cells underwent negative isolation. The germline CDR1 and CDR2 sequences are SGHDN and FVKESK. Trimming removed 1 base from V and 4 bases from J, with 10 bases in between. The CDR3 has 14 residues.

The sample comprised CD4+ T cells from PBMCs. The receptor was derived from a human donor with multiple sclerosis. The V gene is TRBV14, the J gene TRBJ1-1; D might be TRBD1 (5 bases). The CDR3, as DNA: TGTGCCAGCAGCCAAGTTTACGGGGGCACTGAAGCTTTCTTT. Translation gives CASSQVYGGTEAFF.